Sequencing of this TCR beta chain was carried out in a study of technical replicates of blood from a handful of donors. This CDR3 is 15 amino acids long. Trimming took 6 bases from V and 3 from J; bases not matched to a gene: 8. Germline V gives CDR1 MNHEY, CDR2 SVGAGI. The table came from immunoSEQ multiplex PCR; TCRdb's copy has only in-frame clones and leaves some out. The data contain more than 75,000 clones, approximately 96% of them seen just once; the ten biggest clones take up roughly 0.26%. The sequencing input was T cells isolated from PBMCs. This receptor was identified in a human donor in good health. This chain joins TRBV6-5 and TRBJ1-5, with 7 bases matching TRBD1. CDR3 coding DNA: TGTGCCAGCAGCTCAACAGGGGTCCTCAATCAGCCCCAGCATTTT. Amino acid sequence: CASSSTGVLNQPQHF.